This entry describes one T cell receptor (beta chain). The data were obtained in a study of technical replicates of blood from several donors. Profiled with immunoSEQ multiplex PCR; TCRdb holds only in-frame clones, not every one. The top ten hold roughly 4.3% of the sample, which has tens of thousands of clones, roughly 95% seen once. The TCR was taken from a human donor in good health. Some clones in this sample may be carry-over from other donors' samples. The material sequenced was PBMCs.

The CDR3 sequence: CASSLGAGGLIGELFF. The CDR3 region has the DNA TGTGCCAGCAGCTTGGGAGCGGGGGGGCTGATCGGGGAGCTGTTTTTT. The chain combines TRBV5-6 with TRBJ2-2; 10 bases align to TRBD2. V trimming: 0 bases; J trimming: 7 bases; junction bases outside the gene matches: 6. Germline V gives CDR1 SGHDT, CDR2 YYEEEE. The CDR3 has 16 residues.